This entry is about one T cell receptor beta chain. Its cognate antigen is unknown. The assay was immunoSEQ multiplex PCR, and TCRdb's table has in-frame clones only and misses some. The sample yields some 64,000 clones, 88% seen once. These data come from a study of OX40 agonist ivuxolimab in advanced cancers. Study in general: Ivuxolimab, an antibody that agonizes OX40 (CD134), was administered to the patients. Of the participants, around 39% had some prior anti-PD-1, anti-PD-L1 or anti-CTLA-4 therapy, which was allowed. Patients treated during dose escalation were battling hepatocellular carcinoma, melanoma, renal cell or head and neck cancer.

Overall study results and limits: There was clonal expansion of CD4+ and CD8+ blood T cells by week 6 at 0.1 to 3.0 mg/kg.

Looked up from germline, CDR1 is ENHRY and CDR2 is SYGVKD. This CDR3 region has 13 residues. V lost 0 bases and J lost 6, with 8 bases in between. The chain is built from TRBV10-3 and TRBJ1-2; D remains ambiguous. This receptor was obtained from an adult with an advanced solid tumor such as melanoma, head and neck, liver or kidney cancer. The sequencing used CD4+ or CD8+ T cells sorted from blood, collected in a trial of the OX40 agonist ivuxolimab. The CDR3 here is CAISESATDGYTF. CDR3 in DNA: TGTGCCATCAGTGAGTCGGCCACAGATGGCTACACCTTC.